The clone carrying this TCR beta chain occurred a few times. The data originate from a study of T cells after yellow fever vaccination. Germline V gene data show CDR1 as MNHNS and CDR2 as SASEGT. Trimming took 10 bases from V and 0 from J, leaving 13 bases between them. The CDR3 spans 14 residues. TCRdb re-called the 5' RACE reads through MiXCR, storing one row per CDR3 protein. The sample gives a few hundred thousand distinct CDR3 sequences, 15% to 20% of which show up once; 14% is in the top ten. This sequence was found in a man between 25 and 39 years old who received the YFV17D yellow fever vaccine. This sequence joins TRBV6-1 and TRBJ2-1; unclear D gene. The sample consisted of PBMCs, taken 15 days after the yellow fever booster vaccination. DNA of the CDR3: TGTGCCATTTCACGGGTCTCCTCCTACAATGAGCAGTTCTTC. This encodes CAISRVSSYNEQFF.